A selection of T cell receptor beta chains follows, all from one sample in a study of T cell changes during pregnancy in multiple sclerosis. TCRdb's copy holds only in-frame clones and misses some; the assay was immunoSEQ multiplex PCR. This table holds about 100,000 clones, about 90% found once. Here the sequenced sample was peripheral blood, taken after pregnancy. These receptors came from a female donor with multiple sclerosis, enrolled in a pregnancy study. Each CDR3 is given with its conserved first and last residue. The D gene is left open where the match is weak. Some rows mark clone size as missing; the rest say once, few, many or name a class of expanded clone.

>NA|TRBJ2-7|NA|TRBV5-4
CASSLYSGDYEQYF
TGTGCCAGCAGCTTGTACAGTGGCGACTACGAGCAGTACTTC
>NA|TRBJ1-2|NA|TRBV7-9
CASSTDVGGAFPDGYTF
TGTGCCAGCAGCACGGACGTGGGGGGGGCATTCCCAGATGGCTACACCTTC
>NA|TRBJ2-2|TRBD2|TRBV15
CATSKKLAPNTGELFF
TGTGCCACCAGCAAGAAACTAGCGCCGAACACCGGGGAGCTGTTTTTT
>NA|TRBJ2-2|NA|TRBV11-3
CASILGTGSAGELFF
TGTGCCAGCATCCTCGGCACAGGGTCGGCCGGGGAGCTGTTTTTT
>NA|TRBJ1-2|NA|TRBV30
CAWSIFAENYGYTF
TGTGCCTGGAGTATTTTTGCAGAAAACTATGGCTACACCTTC
>NA|TRBJ2-1|TRBD1|TRBV7-8
CASKDRGVFNEQFF
TGTGCCAGCAAGGACAGGGGAGTTTTCAATGAGCAGTTCTTC
>NA|TRBJ2-2|TRBD2|TRBV11-3
CASSSRTGTRTGELFF
TGTGCCAGCAGCTCCCGGACCGGGACTAGAACCGGGGAGCTGTTTTTT
>once|TRBJ2-7|NA|TRBV6-1
CASSEGPGREQYF
TGTGCCAGCAGTGAGGGTCCAGGTAGAGAGCAGTACTTC
>NA|TRBJ2-1|TRBD1|TRBV6-5
CASSPLGQGFDEQFF
TGTGCCAGCAGTCCCCTAGGACAGGGGTTCGATGAGCAGTTCTTC
>NA|TRBJ2-3|TRBD2|TRBV5-1
CASSLGREWRDTQYF
TGCGCCAGCAGCTTGGGGCGGGAGTGGAGGGATACGCAGTATTTT
>NA|TRBJ1-2|TRBD1|TRBV5-6
CASWRTGGADGYTF
TGTGCCAGCTGGAGGACAGGGGGCGCCGATGGCTACACCTTC
>NA|TRBJ2-3|TRBD1|TRBV19
CATSDRATDTQYF
TGTGCCACTTCGGACAGGGCCACAGATACGCAGTATTTT
>NA|TRBJ1-2|NA|TRBV30
CAWGGGAQGYTF
TGTGCCTGGGGTGGGGGCGCGCAAGGCTACACCTTC
>NA|TRBJ1-6|NA|TRBV27
CATKQGSNSPLHF
TGTGCCACCAAGCAGGGTTCTAATTCACCCCTCCACTTT
>NA|TRBJ2-2|NA|TRBV2
CASSGPGIGRELFF
TGTGCCAGCAGTGGGCCCGGGATTGGAAGGGAGCTGTTTTTT
>NA|TRBJ2-7|TRBD1|TRBV28
CASSDTGQGDEQYF
TGTGCCAGCAGCGATACTGGACAGGGGGACGAGCAGTACTTC
>few|TRBJ1-5|NA|TRBV19
CASSSLGGLPSAQHF
TGTGCCAGTAGTTCCCTGGGGGGACTACCCTCAGCCCAGCATTTT
>NA|TRBJ1-5|NA|TRBV5-6
CASSLVGGPQHF
TGTGCCAGCAGCTTGGTAGGAGGGCCCCAGCATTTT
>once|TRBJ2-2|NA|TRBV19
CASRNGGTGELFF
TGTGCCAGTAGAAATGGGGGGACCGGGGAGCTGTTTTTT
>NA|TRBJ2-7|TRBD2|TRBV19
CASSEGLAGQHPYEQYF
TGTGCCAGTAGTGAGGGACTAGCGGGGCAGCACCCCTACGAGCAGTACTTC
>NA|TRBJ2-7|TRBD1|TRBV6-6
CASGDSSYEQYF
TGTGCCAGCGGGGACAGCTCCTACGAGCAGTACTTC
>NA|TRBJ2-5|NA|TRBV27
CASSWTPRSGETQYF
TGTGCCAGCAGTTGGACCCCTCGGTCGGGGGAGACCCAGTACTTC
>NA|TRBJ1-6|NA|TRBV5-6
CASSPRDNISPLHF
TGTGCCAGCAGCCCCCGGGACAACATATCACCCCTCCACTTT
>NA|TRBJ2-2|NA|TRBV28
CASWRQRTTGELFF
TGTGCCAGCTGGCGGCAGCGGACTACCGGGGAGCTGTTTTTT
>NA|TRBJ2-1|TRBD2|TRBV5-1
CASSLAREGYNEQFF
TGCGCCAGCAGCTTGGCACGGGAGGGTTACAATGAGCAGTTCTTC
>once|TRBJ2-2|NA|TRBV5-6
CASSFLDLTNTGELFF
TGTGCCAGCAGCTTTTTAGATTTGACGAACACCGGGGAGCTGTTTTTT
>NA|TRBJ1-6|NA|TRBV4-1
CASSQLQITSSYNSPLHF
TGCGCCAGCAGCCAATTACAGATCACGAGCTCCTATAATTCACCCCTCCACTTT
>NA|TRBJ2-7|TRBD2|TRBV15
CATSRLGTSGSEQYF
TGTGCCACCAGCAGACTTGGGACTAGCGGGAGCGAGCAGTACTTC
>NA|TRBJ1-1|TRBD1|TRBV14
CASSPEDRGNTEAFF
TGTGCCAGCAGCCCTGAGGACAGGGGTAACACTGAAGCTTTCTTT
>few|TRBJ1-1|NA|TRBV2
CASSETVNTEAFF
TGTGCCAGCAGTGAAACGGTGAACACTGAAGCTTTCTTT
>NA|TRBJ1-2|NA|TRBV25-1
CASSEHDRFGYGYTF
TGTGCCAGCAGCGAACATGACAGGTTTGGATATGGCTACACCTTC
>NA|TRBJ1-1|NA|TRBV4-3
CASSQEAGFGTEAFF
TGCGCCAGCAGCCAAGAGGCAGGCTTTGGCACTGAAGCTTTCTTT
>NA|TRBJ2-7|NA|TRBV28
CASLGAYYEQYF
TGTGCCAGCCTGGGGGCCTACTACGAGCAGTACTTC
>NA|TRBJ1-3|NA|TRBV9
CASSATGFSGNTIYF
TGTGCCAGCAGTGCCACGGGTTTCTCTGGAAACACCATATATTTT
>NA|TRBJ2-6|NA|TRBV30
CAWSVSGAGSGANVLTF
TGTGCCTGGAGTGTATCGGGAGCTGGCTCTGGGGCCAACGTCCTGACTTTC
>NA|TRBJ2-1|NA|TRBV10-3
CAISAFTGVYNEQFF
TGTGCCATCAGTGCCTTTACGGGGGTCTACAATGAGCAGTTCTTC
>NA|TRBJ2-7|TRBD2|TRBV14
CASSQGLAFNYEQYF
TGTGCCAGCAGCCAAGGACTAGCCTTTAACTACGAGCAGTACTTC
>NA|TRBJ1-2|TRBD1|TRBV4-3
CASSQESAGQGRDGYTF
TGCGCCAGCAGCCAAGAAAGTGCGGGACAGGGGCGAGATGGCTACACCTTC
>once|TRBJ1-1|NA|TRBV7-8
CASSLQAINTEAFF
TGTGCCAGCAGCTTGCAGGCCATCAACACTGAAGCTTTCTTT
>NA|TRBJ2-7|NA|TRBV6-1
CASSVPGWSSYEQYF
TGTGCCAGCAGTGTCCCTGGATGGAGCTCCTACGAGCAGTACTTC
>NA|TRBJ1-1|NA|TRBV9
CASSVERGANTEAFF
TGTGCCAGCAGCGTAGAACGGGGGGCGAACACTGAAGCTTTCTTT
>NA|TRBJ2-3|NA|TRBV6-1
CASSEVGTPLPDTQYF
TGTGCCAGCAGTGAAGTCGGGACTCCACTACCAGATACGCAGTATTTT
>NA|TRBJ2-4|TRBD2|TRBV5-1
CASSLSGGPNIQYF
TGCGCCAGCAGCTTGTCGGGAGGGCCGAACATTCAGTACTTC
>NA|TRBJ1-2|NA|TRBV21-1
CASRGLGYTF
TGTGCCAGCAGGGGCCTTGGCTACACCTTC
>once|TRBJ2-5|TRBD2|TRBV11-2
CASSPRTPLAGNQETQYF
TGTGCCAGCAGCCCACGTACGCCACTAGCGGGGAACCAAGAGACCCAGTACTTC
>NA|TRBJ1-5|NA|TRBV15
CATSKGENPYQPQHF
TGTGCCACCAGCAAAGGGGAAAACCCATATCAGCCCCAGCATTTT
>NA|TRBJ2-1|TRBD2|TRBV19
CASLSGTSSYNEQFF
TGTGCCAGTCTTAGCGGGACCAGCTCCTACAATGAGCAGTTCTTC
>NA|TRBJ1-5|TRBD1|TRBV19
CATLGTDNSNQPQHF
TGTGCCACCCTGGGGACAGATAATAGCAATCAGCCCCAGCATTTT
>once|TRBJ2-2|TRBD2|TRBV9
CASSARPGLGSGELFF
TGTGCCAGCAGCGCGAGACCGGGACTAGGTTCCGGGGAGCTGTTTTTT
>NA|TRBJ1-1|NA|TRBV29-1
CSVGGTEAFF
TGCAGCGTTGGCGGCACTGAAGCTTTCTTT
>NA|TRBJ2-5|NA|TRBV27
CASSLYSGRQETQYF
TGTGCCAGCAGTTTATACTCGGGGAGACAAGAGACCCAGTACTTC
>NA|TRBJ2-1|TRBD2|TRBV5-1
CASSGGLAGPNEQFF
TGCGCCAGCAGCGGGGGACTAGCGGGCCCCAATGAGCAGTTCTTC
>NA|TRBJ2-7|TRBD1|TRBV27
CASSRQGILSTEQYF
TGTGCCAGCAGTCGACAGGGGATCCTCTCCACCGAGCAGTACTTC
>NA|TRBJ1-1|TRBD1|TRBV30
CAVTGGYTEAFF
TGTGCCGTGACAGGGGGTTACACTGAAGCTTTCTTT
>NA|TRBJ2-5|NA|TRBV19
CASSIDAETFFRQETQYF
TGTGCCAGTAGTATAGACGCCGAGACATTCTTTCGACAAGAGACCCAGTACTTC
>NA|TRBJ1-3|NA|TRBV9
CASSEWGVSSGNTIYF
TGTGCCAGCAGCGAGTGGGGGGTGAGCTCTGGAAACACCATATATTTT
>NA|TRBJ2-7|TRBD2|TRBV6-5
CASSIAGKYEQYF
TGTGCCAGCAGTATAGCGGGGAAGTACGAGCAGTACTTC
>NA|TRBJ1-5|NA|TRBV18
CASSPQAGIENQPQHF
TGTGCCAGCTCACCCCAAGCGGGGATTGAAAATCAGCCCCAGCATTTT
>NA|TRBJ2-1|TRBD1|TRBV7-3
CASSLTGTGIYNEQFF
TGTGCCAGCAGCTTAACCGGGACAGGGATCTACAATGAGCAGTTCTTC